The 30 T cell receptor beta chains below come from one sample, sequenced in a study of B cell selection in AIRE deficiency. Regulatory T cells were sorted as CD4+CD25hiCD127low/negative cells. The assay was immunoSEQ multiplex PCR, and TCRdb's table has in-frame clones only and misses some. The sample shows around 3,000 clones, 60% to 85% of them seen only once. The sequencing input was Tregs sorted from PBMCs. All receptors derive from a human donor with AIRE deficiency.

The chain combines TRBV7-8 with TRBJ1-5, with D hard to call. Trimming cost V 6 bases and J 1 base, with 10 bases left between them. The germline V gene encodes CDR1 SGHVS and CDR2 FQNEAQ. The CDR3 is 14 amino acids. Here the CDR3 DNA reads TGTGCCAGCAGTTCCGACTGGAGCAATCAGCCCCAGCATTTT. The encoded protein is CASSSDWSNQPQHF.

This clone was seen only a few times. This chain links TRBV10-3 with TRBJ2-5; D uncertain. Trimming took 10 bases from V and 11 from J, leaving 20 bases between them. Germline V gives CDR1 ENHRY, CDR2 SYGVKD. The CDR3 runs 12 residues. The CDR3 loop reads CATRSQSSLQYF. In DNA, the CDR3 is TGTGCCACCAGATCCCAGTCCTCCCTGCAGTACTTC.

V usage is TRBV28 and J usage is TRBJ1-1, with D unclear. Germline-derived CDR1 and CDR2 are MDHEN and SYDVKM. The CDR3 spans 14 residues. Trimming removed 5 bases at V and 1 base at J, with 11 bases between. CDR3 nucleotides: TGTGCCAGCAGTGAGTTCTCTCCGAACACTGAAGCTTTCTTT. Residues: CASSEFSPNTEAFF.

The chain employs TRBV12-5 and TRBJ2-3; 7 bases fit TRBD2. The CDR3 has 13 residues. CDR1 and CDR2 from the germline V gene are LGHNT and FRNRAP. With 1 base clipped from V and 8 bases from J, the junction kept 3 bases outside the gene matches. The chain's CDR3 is CASGLGTRVTQYF. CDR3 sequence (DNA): TGTGCTAGTGGTTTGGGGACTAGAGTTACGCAGTATTTT.

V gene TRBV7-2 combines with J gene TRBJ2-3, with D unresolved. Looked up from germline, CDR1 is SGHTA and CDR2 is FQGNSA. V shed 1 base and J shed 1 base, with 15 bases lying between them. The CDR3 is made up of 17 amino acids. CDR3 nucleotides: TGTGCCAGCAGCTTAGTAGCCTGGGTCGGGCGCACAGATACGCAGTATTTT. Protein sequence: CASSLVAWVGRTDTQYF. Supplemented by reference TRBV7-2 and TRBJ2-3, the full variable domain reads GAGVSQSPSNKVTEKGKDVELRCDPISGHTALYWYRQSLGQGLEFLIYFQGNSAPDKSGLPSDRFSAERTGGSVSTLTIQRTQQEDSAVYLCASSLVAWVGRTDTQYFGPGTRLTVL.

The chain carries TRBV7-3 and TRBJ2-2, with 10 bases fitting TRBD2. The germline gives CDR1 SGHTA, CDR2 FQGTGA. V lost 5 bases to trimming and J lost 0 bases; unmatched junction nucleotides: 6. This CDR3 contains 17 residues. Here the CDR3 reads CASSPRGLAANTGELFF. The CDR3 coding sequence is TGTGCCAGCAGCCCACGCGGACTAGCGGCGAACACCGGGGAGCTGTTTTTT.

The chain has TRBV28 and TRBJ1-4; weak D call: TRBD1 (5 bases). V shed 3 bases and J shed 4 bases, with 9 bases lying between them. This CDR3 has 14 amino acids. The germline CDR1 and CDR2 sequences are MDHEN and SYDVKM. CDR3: CASSLGRINEKLFF. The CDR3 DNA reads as TGTGCCAGCAGTTTGGGGCGCATTAATGAAAAACTGTTTTTT.

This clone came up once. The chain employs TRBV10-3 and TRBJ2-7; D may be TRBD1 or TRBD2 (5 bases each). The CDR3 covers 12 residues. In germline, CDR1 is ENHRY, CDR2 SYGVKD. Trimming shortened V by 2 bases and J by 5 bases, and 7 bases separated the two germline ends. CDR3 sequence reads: CAISEMGDEQYF. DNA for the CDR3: TGTGCCATCAGTGAGATGGGGGACGAGCAGTACTTC.

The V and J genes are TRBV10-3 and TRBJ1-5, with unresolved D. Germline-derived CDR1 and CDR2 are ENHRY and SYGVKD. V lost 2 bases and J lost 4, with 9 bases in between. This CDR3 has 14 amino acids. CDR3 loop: CAISEVLRNQPQHF. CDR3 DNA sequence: TGTGCCATCAGTGAGGTGTTAAGGAATCAGCCCCAGCATTTT.

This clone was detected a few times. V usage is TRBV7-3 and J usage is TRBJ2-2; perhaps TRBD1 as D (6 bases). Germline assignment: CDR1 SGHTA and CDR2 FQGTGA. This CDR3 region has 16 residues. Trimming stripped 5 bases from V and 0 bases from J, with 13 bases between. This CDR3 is CASSPGQSANTGELFF. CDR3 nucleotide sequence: TGTGCCAGCAGCCCTGGACAGTCCGCGAACACCGGGGAGCTGTTTTTT. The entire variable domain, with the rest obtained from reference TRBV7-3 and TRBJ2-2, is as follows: GAGVSQTPSNKVTEKGKYVELRCDPISGHTALYWYRQSLGQGPEFLIYFQGTGAADDSGLPNDRFFAVRPEGSVSTLKIQRTERGDSAVYLCASSPGQSANTGELFFGEGSRLTVL.

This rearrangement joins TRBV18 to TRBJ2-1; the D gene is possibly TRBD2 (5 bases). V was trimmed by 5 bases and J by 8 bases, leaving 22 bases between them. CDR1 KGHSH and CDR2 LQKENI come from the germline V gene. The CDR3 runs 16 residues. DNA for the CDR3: TGTGCCAGCTCAGTAGGGCCTCCGGGAAGTATCTATGAGCAGTTCTTC. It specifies CASSVGPPGSIYEQFF.

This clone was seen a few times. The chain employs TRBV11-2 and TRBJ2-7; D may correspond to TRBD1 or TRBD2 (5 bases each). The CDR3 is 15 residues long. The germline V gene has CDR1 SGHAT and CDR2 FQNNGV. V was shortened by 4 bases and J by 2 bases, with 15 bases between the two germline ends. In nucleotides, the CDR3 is TGTGCCAGCAGCTCCGGCCGGGACGTTACCTACGAGCAGTACTTC. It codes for CASSSGRDVTYEQYF.

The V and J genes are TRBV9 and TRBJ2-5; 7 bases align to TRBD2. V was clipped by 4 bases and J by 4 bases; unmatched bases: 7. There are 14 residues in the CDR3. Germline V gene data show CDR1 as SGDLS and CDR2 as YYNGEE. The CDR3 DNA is TGTGCCAGCAGCCCTGTGTGGGGGGGAGAGACCCAGTACTTC. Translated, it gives CASSPVWGGETQYF.

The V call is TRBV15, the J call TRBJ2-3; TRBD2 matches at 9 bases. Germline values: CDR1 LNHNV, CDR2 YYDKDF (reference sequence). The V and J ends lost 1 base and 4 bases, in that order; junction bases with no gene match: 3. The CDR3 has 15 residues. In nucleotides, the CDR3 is TGTGCCACCAGCAGAGCGGGACTAGCCGCAGATACGCAGTATTTT. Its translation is CATSRAGLAADTQYF.

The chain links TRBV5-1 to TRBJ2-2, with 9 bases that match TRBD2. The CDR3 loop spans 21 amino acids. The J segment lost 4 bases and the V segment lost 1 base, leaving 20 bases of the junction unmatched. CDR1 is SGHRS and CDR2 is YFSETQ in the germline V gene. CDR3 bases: TGCGCCAGCAGCTTGCACACTACCAAGAATAGCGGGAGTTTTATCACCGGGGAGCTGTTTTTT. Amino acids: CASSLHTTKNSGSFITGELFF. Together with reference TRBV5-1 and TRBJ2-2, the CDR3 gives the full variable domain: KAGVTQTPRYLIKTRGQQVTLSCSPISGHRSVSWYQQTPGQGLQFLFEYFSETQRNKGNFPGRFSGRQFSNSRSEMNVSTLELGDSALYLCASSLHTTKNSGSFITGELFFGEGSRLTVL.

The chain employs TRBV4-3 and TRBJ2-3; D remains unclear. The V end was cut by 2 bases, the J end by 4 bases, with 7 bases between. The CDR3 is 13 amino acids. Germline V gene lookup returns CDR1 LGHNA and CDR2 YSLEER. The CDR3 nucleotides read TGCGCCAGCAGCCAATTTATTGCAGATACGCAGTATTTT. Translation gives CASSQFIADTQYF.

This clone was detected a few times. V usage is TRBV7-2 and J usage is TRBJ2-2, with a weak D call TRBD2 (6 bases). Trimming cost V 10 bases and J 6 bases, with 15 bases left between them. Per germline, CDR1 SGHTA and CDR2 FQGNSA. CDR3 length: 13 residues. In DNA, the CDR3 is TGTGCCACCAGAGGGTGGAGGGCCGGGGAGCTGTTTTTT. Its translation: CATRGWRAGELFF.

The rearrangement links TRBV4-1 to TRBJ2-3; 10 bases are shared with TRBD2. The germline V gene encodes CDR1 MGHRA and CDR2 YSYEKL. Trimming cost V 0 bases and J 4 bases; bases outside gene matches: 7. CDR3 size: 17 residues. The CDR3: CASSQDRGLATSDTQYF. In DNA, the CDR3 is TGCGCCAGCAGCCAAGATCGGGGACTAGCGACCTCAGATACGCAGTATTTT.

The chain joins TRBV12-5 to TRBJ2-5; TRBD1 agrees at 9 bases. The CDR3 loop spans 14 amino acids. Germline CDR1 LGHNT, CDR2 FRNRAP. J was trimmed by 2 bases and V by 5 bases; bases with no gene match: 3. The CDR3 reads CASGPDRGQETQYF. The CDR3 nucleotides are TGTGCTAGTGGTCCCGACAGGGGGCAAGAGACCCAGTACTTC.

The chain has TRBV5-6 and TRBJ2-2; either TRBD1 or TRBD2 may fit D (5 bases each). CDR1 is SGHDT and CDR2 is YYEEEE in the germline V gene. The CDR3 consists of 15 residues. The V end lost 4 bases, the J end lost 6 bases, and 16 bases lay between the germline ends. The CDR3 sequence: CASSPWGFSAGELFF. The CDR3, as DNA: TGTGCCAGCAGCCCTTGGGGGTTTTCCGCCGGGGAGCTGTTTTTT.

Here the CDR3 reads CSAGGPKETQYF. The CDR3 DNA reads TGCAGCGCTGGGGGACCGAAAGAGACCCAGTACTTC. This chain joins TRBV29-1 and TRBJ2-5, with D possibly being TRBD1 or TRBD2 (5 bases each). Trimming removed 7 bases from V and 3 bases from J, with 12 bases in between. There are 12 residues in the CDR3. The V gene's germline CDR1 is SQVTM and CDR2 ANQGSEA.

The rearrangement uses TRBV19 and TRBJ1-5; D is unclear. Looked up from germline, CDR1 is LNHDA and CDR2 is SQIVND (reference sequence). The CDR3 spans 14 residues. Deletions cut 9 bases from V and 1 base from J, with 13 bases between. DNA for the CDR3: TGTGCCAGCTCTTGGGGAGGCAGCAATCAGCCCCAGCATTTT. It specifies CASSWGGSNQPQHF.

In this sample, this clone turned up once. Written as DNA, the CDR3 is TGTGCCAGCAGCTTGGGGTCGCGGGAGACCCAGTACTTC. This codes for CASSLGSRETQYF. V usage is TRBV5-6 and J usage is TRBJ2-5; D is unclear. The CDR3 runs 13 residues. Germline lookup yields CDR1 SGHDT and CDR2 YYEEEE. Trimming cost V 0 bases and J 5 bases, with 8 bases left between them.

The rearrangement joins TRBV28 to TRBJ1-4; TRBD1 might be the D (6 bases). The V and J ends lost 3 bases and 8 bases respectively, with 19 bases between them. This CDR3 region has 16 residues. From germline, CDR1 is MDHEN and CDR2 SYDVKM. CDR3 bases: TGTGCCAGCAGTTTGAGGGGCGGGGACACGGGGGAAAAACTGTTTTTT. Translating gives CASSLRGGDTGEKLFF. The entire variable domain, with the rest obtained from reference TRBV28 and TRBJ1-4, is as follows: DVKVTQSSRYLVKRTGEKVFLECVQDMDHENMFWYRQDPGLGLRLIYFSYDVKMKEKGDIPEGYSVSREKKERFSLILESASTNQTSMYLCASSLRGGDTGEKLFFGSGTQLSVL.

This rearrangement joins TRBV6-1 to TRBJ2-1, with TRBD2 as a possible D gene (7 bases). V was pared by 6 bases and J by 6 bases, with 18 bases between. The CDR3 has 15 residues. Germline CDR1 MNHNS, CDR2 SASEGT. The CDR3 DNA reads TGTGCCAGCAGACCTGAGCGGGGAGGGGGCAATGAGCAGTTCTTC. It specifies CASRPERGGGNEQFF.

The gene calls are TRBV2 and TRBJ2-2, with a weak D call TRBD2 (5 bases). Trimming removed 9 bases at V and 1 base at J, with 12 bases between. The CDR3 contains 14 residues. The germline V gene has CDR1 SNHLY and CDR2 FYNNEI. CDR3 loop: CASVRELNTGELFF. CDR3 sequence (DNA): TGTGCCAGTGTACGGGAACTGAACACCGGGGAGCTGTTTTTT.

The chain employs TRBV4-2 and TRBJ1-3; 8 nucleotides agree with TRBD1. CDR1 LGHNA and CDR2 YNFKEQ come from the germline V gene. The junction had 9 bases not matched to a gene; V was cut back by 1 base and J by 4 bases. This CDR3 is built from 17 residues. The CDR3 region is CASSQAAGRGHGNTIYF. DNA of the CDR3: TGTGCCAGCAGCCAAGCCGCCGGCAGGGGGCACGGAAACACCATATATTTT.

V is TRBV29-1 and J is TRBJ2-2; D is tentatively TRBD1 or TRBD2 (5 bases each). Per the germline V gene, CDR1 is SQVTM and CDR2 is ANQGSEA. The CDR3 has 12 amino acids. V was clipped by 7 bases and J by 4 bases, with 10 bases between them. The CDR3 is CSAGASTGELFF. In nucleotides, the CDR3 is TGCAGCGCCGGGGCTAGCACCGGGGAGCTGTTTTTT.

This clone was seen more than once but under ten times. CDR3 amino acids: CASTKVRGLHEQYF. The CDR3 DNA reads as TGTGCCAGCACCAAAGTCAGGGGGCTACACGAGCAGTACTTC. The rearrangement uses TRBV5-6 and TRBJ2-7; 8 nucleotides line up with TRBD1. This CDR3 comprises 14 residues. V lost 6 bases to trimming and J lost 5 bases; unmatched junction nucleotides: 10. Germline CDR1 reads SGHDT; CDR2 reads YYEEEE.

The CDR3 region has the DNA TGCAGCGTAAGAGCGGGCGTCCTTACAGATACGCAGTATTTT. Its translation is CSVRAGVLTDTQYF. V is TRBV29-1 and J is TRBJ2-3; D possibly corresponds to TRBD2 (6 bases). Germline CDR1 and CDR2: SQVTM and ANQGSEA. The CDR3 extends over 14 amino acids. The ends were cut back, 6 bases at V and 3 bases at J, with 16 bases in the middle.